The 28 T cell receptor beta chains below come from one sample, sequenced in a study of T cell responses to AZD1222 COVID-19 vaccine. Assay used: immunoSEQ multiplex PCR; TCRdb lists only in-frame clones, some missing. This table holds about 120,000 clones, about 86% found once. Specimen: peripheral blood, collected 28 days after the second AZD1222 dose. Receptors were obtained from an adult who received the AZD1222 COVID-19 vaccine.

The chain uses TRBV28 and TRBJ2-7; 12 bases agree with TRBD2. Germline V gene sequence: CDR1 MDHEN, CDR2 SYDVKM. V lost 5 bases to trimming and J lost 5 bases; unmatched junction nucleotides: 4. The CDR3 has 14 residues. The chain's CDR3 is CASSPSGGVHEQYF. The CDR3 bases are TGTGCCAGCAGTCCTAGCGGGGGGGTCCACGAGCAGTACTTC. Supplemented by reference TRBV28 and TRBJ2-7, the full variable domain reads DVKVTQSSRYLVKRTGEKVFLECVQDMDHENMFWYRQDPGLGLRLIYFSYDVKMKEKGDIPEGYSVSREKKERFSLILESASTNQTSMYLCASSPSGGVHEQYFGPGTRLTVT.

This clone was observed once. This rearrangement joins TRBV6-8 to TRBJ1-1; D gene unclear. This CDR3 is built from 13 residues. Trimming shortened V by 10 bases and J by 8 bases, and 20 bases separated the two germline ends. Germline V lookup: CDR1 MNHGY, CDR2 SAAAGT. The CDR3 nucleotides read TGTGCCAACGCCCTCTATGCCCCCGGCGAAGCTTTCTTT. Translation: CANALYAPGEAFF.

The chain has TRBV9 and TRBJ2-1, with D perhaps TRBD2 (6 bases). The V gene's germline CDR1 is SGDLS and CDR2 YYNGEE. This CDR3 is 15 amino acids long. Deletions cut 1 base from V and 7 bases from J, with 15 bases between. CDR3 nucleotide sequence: TGTGCCAGCAGCGTATCGGGGGTCTCTGGGAATGAGCAGTTCTTC. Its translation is CASSVSGVSGNEQFF.

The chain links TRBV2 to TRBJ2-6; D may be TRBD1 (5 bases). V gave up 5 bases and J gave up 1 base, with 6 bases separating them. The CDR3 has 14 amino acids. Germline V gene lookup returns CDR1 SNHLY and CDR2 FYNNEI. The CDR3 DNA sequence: TGTGCCAGCAGTCACAGGTCTGGGGCCAACGTCCTGACTTTC. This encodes CASSHRSGANVLTF. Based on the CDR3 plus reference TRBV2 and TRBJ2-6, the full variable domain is EPEVTQTPSHQVTQMGQEVILRCVPISNHLYFYWYRQILGQKVEFLVSFYNNEISEKSEIFDDQFSVERPDGSNFTLKIRSTKLEDSAMYFCASSHRSGANVLTFGAGSRLTVL.

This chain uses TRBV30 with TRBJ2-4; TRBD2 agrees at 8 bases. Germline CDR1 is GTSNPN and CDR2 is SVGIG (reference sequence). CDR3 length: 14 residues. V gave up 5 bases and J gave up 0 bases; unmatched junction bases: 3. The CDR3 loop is CAWGLAAAKNIQYF. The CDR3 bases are TGTGCCTGGGGACTAGCAGCAGCCAAAAACATTCAGTACTTC.

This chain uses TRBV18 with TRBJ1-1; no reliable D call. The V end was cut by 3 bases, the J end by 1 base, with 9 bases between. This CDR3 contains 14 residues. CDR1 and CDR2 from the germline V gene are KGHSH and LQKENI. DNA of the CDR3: TGTGCCAGCTCACCGACGATTGGGAACACTGAAGCTTTCTTT. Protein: CASSPTIGNTEAFF.

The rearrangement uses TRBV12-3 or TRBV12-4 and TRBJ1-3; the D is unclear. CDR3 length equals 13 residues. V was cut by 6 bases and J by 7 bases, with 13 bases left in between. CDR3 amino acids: CASSHPSGNTIYF. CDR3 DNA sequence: TGTGCCAGCAGCCACCCCTCGGGGAACACCATATATTTT.

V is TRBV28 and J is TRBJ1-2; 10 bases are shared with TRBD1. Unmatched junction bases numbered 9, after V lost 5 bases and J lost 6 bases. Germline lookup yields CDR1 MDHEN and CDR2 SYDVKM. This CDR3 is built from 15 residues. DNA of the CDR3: TGTGCCAGCAGTAATGACAGGGGGCGCGTGAATGGCTACACCTTC. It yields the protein CASSNDRGRVNGYTF.

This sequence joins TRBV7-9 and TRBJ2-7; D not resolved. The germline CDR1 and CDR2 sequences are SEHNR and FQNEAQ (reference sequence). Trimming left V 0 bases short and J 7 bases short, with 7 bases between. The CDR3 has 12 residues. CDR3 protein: CASSLAMGEQYF. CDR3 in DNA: TGTGCCAGCAGCTTAGCGATGGGGGAGCAGTACTTC.

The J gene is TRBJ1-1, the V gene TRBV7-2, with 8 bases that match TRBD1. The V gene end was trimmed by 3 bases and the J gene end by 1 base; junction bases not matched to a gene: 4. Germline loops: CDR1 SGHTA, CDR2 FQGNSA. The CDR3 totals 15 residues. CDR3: CASSFGGQENTEAFF. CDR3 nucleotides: TGTGCCAGCAGCTTCGGGGGACAGGAGAACACTGAAGCTTTCTTT. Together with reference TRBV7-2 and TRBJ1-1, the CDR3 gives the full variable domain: GAGVSQSPSNKVTEKGKDVELRCDPISGHTALYWYRQSLGQGLEFLIYFQGNSAPDKSGLPSDRFSAERTGGSVSTLTIQRTQQEDSAVYLCASSFGGQENTEAFFGQGTRLTVV.

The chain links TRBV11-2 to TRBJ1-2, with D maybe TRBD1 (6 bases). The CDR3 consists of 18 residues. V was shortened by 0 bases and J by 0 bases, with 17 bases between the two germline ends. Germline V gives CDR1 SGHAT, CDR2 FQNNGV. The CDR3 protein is CASSLDRGGASSNYGYTF. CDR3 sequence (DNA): TGTGCCAGCAGCTTAGATCGAGGGGGGGCCTCCTCTAACTATGGCTACACCTTC.

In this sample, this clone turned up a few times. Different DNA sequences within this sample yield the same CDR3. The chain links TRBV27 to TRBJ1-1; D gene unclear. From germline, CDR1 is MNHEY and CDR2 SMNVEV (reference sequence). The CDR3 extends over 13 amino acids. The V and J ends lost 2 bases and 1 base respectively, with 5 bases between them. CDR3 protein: CASSLRENTEAFF. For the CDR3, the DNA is TGTGCCAGCAGTTTACGGGAGAACACTGAAGCTTTCTTT.

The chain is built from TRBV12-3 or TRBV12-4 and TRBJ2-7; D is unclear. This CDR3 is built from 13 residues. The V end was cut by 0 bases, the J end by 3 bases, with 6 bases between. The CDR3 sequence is CASSLADLYEQYF. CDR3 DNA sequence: TGTGCCAGCAGTTTAGCAGACCTCTACGAGCAGTACTTC.

CDR3 sequence reads: CASSARTGRNQPQHF. The CDR3 DNA reads TGTGCCAGCAGTGCTCGGACAGGGAGGAATCAGCCCCAGCATTTT. The chain couples TRBV6-2 or TRBV6-3 to TRBJ1-5; 8 bases line up with TRBD1. Per germline, CDR1 MNHEY and CDR2 SVGEGT. Trimming removed 5 bases from V and 4 bases from J; junction bases left unmatched: 7. The CDR3 runs 15 residues.

The CDR3 sequence: CASSQGPGGNYGYTF. The CDR3 coding sequence is TGCGCCAGCAGCCAAGGCCCAGGGGGCAACTATGGCTACACCTTC. This rearrangement joins TRBV4-1 to TRBJ1-2, with TRBD1 identical over 8 bases. This CDR3 is 15 amino acids long. V shed 1 base, J shed 2 bases, and the junction held 3 bases outside the gene matches. In germline, CDR1 is MGHRA, CDR2 YSYEKL.

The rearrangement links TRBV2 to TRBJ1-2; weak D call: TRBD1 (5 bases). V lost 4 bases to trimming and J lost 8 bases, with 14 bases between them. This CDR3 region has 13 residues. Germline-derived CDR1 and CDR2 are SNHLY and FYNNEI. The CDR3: CASSVGGVVGYTF. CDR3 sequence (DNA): TGTGCCAGCAGTGTTGGGGGAGTAGTCGGCTACACCTTC. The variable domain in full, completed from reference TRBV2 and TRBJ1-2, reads EPEVTQTPSHQVTQMGQEVILRCVPISNHLYFYWYRQILGQKVEFLVSFYNNEISEKSEIFDDQFSVERPDGSNFTLKIRSTKLEDSAMYFCASSVGGVVGYTFGSGTRLTVV.

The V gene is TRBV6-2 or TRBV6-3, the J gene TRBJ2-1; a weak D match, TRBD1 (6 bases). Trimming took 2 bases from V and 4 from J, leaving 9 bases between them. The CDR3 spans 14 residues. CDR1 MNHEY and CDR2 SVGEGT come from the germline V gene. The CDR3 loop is CASSYDRRYNEQFF. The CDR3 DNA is TGTGCCAGCAGTTACGACAGGAGGTACAATGAGCAGTTCTTC.

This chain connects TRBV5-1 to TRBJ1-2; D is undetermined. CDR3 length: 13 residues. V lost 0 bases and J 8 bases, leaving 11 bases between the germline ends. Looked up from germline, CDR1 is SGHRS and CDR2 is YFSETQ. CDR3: CASSLVGDRGYTF. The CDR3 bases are TGCGCCAGCAGCTTGGTTGGGGATCGAGGCTACACCTTC.

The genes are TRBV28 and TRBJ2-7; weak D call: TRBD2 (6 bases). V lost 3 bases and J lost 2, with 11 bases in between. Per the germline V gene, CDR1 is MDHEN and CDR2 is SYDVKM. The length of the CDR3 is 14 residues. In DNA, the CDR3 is TGTGCCAGCAGTTTCGCGGGGCCAACCTACGAGCAGTACTTC. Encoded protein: CASSFAGPTYEQYF.

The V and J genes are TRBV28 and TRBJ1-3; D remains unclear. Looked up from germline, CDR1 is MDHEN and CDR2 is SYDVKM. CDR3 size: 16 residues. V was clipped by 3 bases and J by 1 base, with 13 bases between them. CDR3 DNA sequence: TGTGCCAGCAGTTTCTTAATGGGAGGATCTGGAAACACCATATATTTT. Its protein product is CASSFLMGGSGNTIYF.

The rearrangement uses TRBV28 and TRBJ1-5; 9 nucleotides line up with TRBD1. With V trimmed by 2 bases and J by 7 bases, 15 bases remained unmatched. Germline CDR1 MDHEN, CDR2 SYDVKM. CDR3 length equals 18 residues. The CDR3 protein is CASSLEGTRTGARQPQHF. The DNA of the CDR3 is TGTGCCAGCAGTTTAGAAGGCACCAGGACAGGGGCCAGGCAGCCCCAGCATTTT.

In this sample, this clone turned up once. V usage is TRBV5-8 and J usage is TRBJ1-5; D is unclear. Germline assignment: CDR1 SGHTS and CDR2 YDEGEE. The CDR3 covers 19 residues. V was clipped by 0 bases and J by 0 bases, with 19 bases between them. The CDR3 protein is CASSLVLTSGSYSNQPQHF. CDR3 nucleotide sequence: TGTGCCAGCAGCTTGGTTCTGACCTCAGGCAGTTATAGCAATCAGCCCCAGCATTTT.

CDR3 sequence (DNA): TGTGCCAGCAGCGCGACAGGTGGTGATTCACCCCTCCACTTT. It is translated as CASSATGGDSPLHF. The J gene is TRBJ1-6, the V gene TRBV7-3, with a tentative D call TRBD1 (6 bases). The germline gives CDR1 SGHTA, CDR2 FQGTGA. Trimming cost V 5 bases and J 8 bases, with 13 bases left between them. The CDR3 has 14 residues. The full variable domain, rest sourced from reference TRBV7-3 and TRBJ1-6, is GAGVSQTPSNKVTEKGKYVELRCDPISGHTALYWYRQSLGQGPEFLIYFQGTGAADDSGLPNDRFFAVRPEGSVSTLKIQRTERGDSAVYLCASSATGGDSPLHFGNGTRLTVT.

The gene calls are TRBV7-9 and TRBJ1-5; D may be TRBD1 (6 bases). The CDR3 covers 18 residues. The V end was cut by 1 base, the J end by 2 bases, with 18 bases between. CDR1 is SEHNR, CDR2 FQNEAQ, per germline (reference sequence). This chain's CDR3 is CASSLGLTRGGGNQPQHF. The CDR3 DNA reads TGTGCCAGCAGCTTAGGGCTAACCAGGGGAGGAGGCAATCAGCCCCAGCATTTT.

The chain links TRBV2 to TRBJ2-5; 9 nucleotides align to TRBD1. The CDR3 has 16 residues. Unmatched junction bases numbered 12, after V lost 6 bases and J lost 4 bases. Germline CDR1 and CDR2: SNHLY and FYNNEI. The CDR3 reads CASRLTGTGSRETQYF. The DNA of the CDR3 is TGTGCCAGCAGATTAACCGGGACAGGGAGCCGAGAGACCCAGTACTTC.

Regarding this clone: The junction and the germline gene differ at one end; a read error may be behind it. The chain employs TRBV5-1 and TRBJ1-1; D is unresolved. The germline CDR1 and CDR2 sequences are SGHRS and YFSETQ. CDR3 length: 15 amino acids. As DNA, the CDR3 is TGCGCCAGCAGTTTGGCCTTCGGGTACAACACTGAAGCTTTCTTT. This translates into CASSLAFGYNTEAFF.

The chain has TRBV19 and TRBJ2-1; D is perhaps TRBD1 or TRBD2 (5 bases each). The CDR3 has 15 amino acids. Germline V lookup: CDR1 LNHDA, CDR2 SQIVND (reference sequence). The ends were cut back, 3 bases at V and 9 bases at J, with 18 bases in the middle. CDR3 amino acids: CASSMDGRESAEQFF. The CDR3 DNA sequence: TGTGCCAGTAGTATGGACGGCAGGGAGTCGGCTGAGCAGTTCTTC.

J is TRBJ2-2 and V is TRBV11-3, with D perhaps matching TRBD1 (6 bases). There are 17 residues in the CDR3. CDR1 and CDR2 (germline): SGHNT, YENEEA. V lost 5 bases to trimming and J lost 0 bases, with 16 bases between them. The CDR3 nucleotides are TGTGCCAGCAGCCCCAAGCTAGGGGGAACGAACACCGGGGAGCTGTTTTTT. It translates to CASSPKLGGTNTGELFF.